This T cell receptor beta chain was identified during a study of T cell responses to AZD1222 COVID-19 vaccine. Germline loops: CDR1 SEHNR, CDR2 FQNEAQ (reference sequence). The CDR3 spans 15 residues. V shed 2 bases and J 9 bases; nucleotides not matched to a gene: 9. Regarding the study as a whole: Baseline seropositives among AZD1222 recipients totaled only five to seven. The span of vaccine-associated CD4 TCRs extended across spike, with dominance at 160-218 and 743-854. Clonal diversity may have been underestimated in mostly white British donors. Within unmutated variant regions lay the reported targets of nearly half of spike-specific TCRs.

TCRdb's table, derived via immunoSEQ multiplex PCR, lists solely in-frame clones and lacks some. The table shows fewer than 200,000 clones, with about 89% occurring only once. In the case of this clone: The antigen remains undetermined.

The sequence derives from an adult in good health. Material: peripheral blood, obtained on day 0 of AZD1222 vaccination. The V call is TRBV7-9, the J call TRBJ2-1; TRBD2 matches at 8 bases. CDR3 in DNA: TGTGCCAGCAGCTTAAGCGGGGGTGCCGTAGGTGAGCAGTTCTTC. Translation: CASSLSGGAVGEQFF.